Below, 8 T cell receptor beta chains from the same sample are listed, as sequenced in a study of cytomegalovirus exposure and HLA in healthy donors. The primer mix had 60 Vbeta and 13 Jbeta primers. Assay: immunoSEQ multiplex PCR; the TCRdb copy retains only in-frame clones and omits some. The sample shows about 200,000 clones, just over 75% of them seen only once. Sequences were obtained from PBMCs. These receptors were taken from a man aged 25-40 years in good health and CMV-seronegative.

The V gene is TRBV7-3, the J gene TRBJ2-5; possible D gene TRBD1, 5 bases. The ends were cut back, 5 bases at V and 1 base at J, with 14 bases in the middle. Germline CDR1 and CDR2: SGHTA and FQGTGA. This CDR3 is 15 amino acids long. In DNA, the CDR3 is TGTGCCAGCAGCCTACTCACAGGCATCCAAGAGACCCAGTACTTC. It encodes CASSLLTGIQETQYF.

This clone was found once. The gene calls are TRBV10-1 and TRBJ2-7; 10 bases align to TRBD2. The CDR3 runs 17 residues. Germline CDR1 and CDR2: WNHNN and SYGVQD (reference sequence). V dropped 6 bases and J dropped 7; count of bases not matched to a gene: 18. In DNA form, the CDR3 reads TGCGCCAGCAGCGAACGGGTAGCGGGAGGATGGTGGGGGGAGCAGTACTTC. This encodes CASSERVAGGWWGEQYF.

J is TRBJ2-2 and V is TRBV7-9; TRBD2 is a possible D gene (6 bases). This CDR3 is built from 15 residues. V shed 5 bases and J shed 2 bases, with 12 bases lying between them. Germline V CDR1 and CDR2: SEHNR, FQNEAQ (reference sequence). As DNA, the CDR3 is TGTGCCAGCAGCCCTAGCGTGGAAAACACCGGGGAGCTGTTTTTT. It encodes CASSPSVENTGELFF.

The CDR3 DNA reads as TGCGCCAGCAGCCAACTGGCGGGAAGCACAGATACGCAGTATTTT. Protein sequence: CASSQLAGSTDTQYF. This rearrangement joins TRBV4-1 to TRBJ2-3; a weak D match, TRBD2 (6 bases). V was cut by 2 bases and J by 0 bases, with 9 bases left in between. This CDR3 is 15 amino acids long. The germline gives CDR1 MGHRA, CDR2 YSYEKL.

The rearrangement uses TRBV21-1 and TRBJ1-5. TRBV21-1 is noted as a pseudogene. The CDR3 consists of 15 residues. In DNA form, the CDR3 reads TGTGCCAGCAGCCGTGGGGGGGACACCGACGACCCCCAGCATTTT. Its translation: CASSRGGDTDDPQHF.

The chain uses TRBV28 and TRBJ2-3; 10 nucleotides agree with TRBD1. Trimming at V came to 2 bases and at J to 4 bases, leaving 15 bases not matched to a gene. The CDR3 consists of 19 residues. Germline loops: CDR1 MDHEN, CDR2 SYDVKM. For the CDR3, the DNA is TGTGCCAGCAGTTTAGGGGCCAATCTGGGACAGGGGATACCAGATACGCAGTATTTT. This codes for CASSLGANLGQGIPDTQYF.

In its sample, this clone was seen a few times. The chain employs TRBV25-1 and TRBJ1-2; 7 bases match TRBD1. V was clipped by 6 bases and J by 4 bases; unmatched bases: 5. Germline-derived CDR1 and CDR2 are MGHDK and SYGVNS. This CDR3 comprises 13 residues. CDR3 protein: CASSKTGPYGYTF. The DNA of the CDR3 is TGTGCCAGCAGCAAGACAGGGCCCTATGGCTACACCTTC.

The chain combines TRBV6-1 with TRBJ2-5; 10 nucleotides line up with TRBD2. With 10 bases clipped from V and 2 bases from J, the junction kept 4 bases outside the gene matches. This CDR3 contains 13 residues. Germline V CDR1 and CDR2: MNHNS, SASEGT. CDR3 region: CATGLAVQETQYF. The DNA of the CDR3 is TGTGCCACCGGACTAGCGGTTCAAGAGACCCAGTACTTC.